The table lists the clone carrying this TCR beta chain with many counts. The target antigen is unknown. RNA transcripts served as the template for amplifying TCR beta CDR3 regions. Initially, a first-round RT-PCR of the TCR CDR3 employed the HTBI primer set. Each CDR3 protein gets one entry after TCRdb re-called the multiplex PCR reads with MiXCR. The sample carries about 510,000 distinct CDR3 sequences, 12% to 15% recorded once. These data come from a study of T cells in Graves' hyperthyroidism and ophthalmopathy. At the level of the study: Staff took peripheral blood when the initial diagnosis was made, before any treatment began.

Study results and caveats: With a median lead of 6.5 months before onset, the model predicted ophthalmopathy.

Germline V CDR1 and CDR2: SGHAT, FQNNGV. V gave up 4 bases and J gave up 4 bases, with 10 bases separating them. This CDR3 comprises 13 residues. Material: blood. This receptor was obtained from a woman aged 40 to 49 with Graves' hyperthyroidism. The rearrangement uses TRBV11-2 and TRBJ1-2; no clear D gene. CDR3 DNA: TGTGCCAGCAGCTCCTCACTCGGCTATGGCTACACCTTC. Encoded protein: CASSSSLGYGYTF. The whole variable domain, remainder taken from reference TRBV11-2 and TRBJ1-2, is EAGVAQSPRYKIIEKRQSVAFWCNPISGHATLYWYQQILGQGPKLLIQFQNNGVVDDSQLPKDRFSAERLKGVDSTLKIQPAKLEDSAVYLCASSSSLGYGYTFGSGTRLTVV.